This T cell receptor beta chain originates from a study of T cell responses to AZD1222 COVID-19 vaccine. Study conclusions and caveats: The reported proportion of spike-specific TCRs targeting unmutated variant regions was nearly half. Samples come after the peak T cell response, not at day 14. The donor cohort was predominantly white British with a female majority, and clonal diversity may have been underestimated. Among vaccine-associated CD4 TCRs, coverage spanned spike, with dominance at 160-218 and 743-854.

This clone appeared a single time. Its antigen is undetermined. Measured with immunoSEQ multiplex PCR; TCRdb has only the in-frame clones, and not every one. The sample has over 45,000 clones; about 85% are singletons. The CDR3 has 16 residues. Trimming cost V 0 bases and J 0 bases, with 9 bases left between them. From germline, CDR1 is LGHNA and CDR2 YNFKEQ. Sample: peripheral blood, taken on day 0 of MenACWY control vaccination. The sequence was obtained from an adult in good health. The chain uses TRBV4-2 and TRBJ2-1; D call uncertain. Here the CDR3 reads CASSQDGWSSYNEQFF. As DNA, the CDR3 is TGTGCCAGCAGCCAAGACGGCTGGAGCTCCTACAATGAGCAGTTCTTC.